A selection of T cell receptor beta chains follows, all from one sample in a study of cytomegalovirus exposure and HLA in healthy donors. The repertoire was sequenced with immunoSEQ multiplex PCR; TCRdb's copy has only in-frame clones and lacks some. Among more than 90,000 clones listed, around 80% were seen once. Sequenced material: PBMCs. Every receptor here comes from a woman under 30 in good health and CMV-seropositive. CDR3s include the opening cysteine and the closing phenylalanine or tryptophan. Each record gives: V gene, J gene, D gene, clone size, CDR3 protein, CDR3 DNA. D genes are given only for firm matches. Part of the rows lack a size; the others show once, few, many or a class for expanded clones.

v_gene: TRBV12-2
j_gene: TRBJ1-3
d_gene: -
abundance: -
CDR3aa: CASRDRQGACGNTIYF
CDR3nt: TGTGCAAGTCGCGATCGACAGGGGGCATGTGGAAACACCATATATTTT

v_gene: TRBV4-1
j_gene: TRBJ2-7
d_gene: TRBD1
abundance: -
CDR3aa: CASSLGQGASYEQYF
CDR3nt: TGCGCCAGCAGCCTAGGACAGGGGGCGTCTTACGAGCAGTACTTC

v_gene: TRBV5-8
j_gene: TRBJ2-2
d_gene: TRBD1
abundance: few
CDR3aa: CASGLYRGETGELFF
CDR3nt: TGTGCCAGCGGACTCTACAGGGGGGAAACCGGGGAGCTGTTTTTT

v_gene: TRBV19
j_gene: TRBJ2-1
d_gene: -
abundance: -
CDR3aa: CASSITDNYNEQFF
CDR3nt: TGTGCCAGTAGTATCACAGACAACTACAATGAGCAGTTCTTC

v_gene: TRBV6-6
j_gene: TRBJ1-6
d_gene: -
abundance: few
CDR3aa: CASSYRDTDSPLHF
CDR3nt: TGTGCCAGCAGTTACCGGGACACCGATTCACCCCTCCACTTT

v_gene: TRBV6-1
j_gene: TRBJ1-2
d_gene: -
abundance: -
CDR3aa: CASRGPGQRYGYTF
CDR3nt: TGTGCCAGCAGGGGACCCGGACAGCGCTATGGCTACACCTTC

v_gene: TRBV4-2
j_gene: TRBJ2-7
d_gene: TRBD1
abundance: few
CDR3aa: CASSQDRGPYEQYF
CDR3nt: TGTGCCAGCAGCCAAGACAGGGGGCCCTACGAGCAGTACTTC

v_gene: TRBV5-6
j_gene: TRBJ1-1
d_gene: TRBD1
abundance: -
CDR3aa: CASSFYRGQRTEAFF
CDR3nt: TGTGCCAGCAGCTTCTACAGGGGGCAGCGCACTGAAGCTTTCTTT

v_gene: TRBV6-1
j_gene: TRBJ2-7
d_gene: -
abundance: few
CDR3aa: CASILASTYEQYF
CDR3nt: TGTGCCAGCATCCTAGCGTCAACCTACGAGCAGTACTTC

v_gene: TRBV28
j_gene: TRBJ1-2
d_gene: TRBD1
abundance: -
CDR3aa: CASSYGDRVMRGYTF
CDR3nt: TGTGCCAGCAGTTATGGGGACAGGGTAATGAGGGGCTACACCTTC

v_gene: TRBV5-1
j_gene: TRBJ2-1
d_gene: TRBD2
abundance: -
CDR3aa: CASSPLAGASYNEQFF
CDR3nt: TGCGCCAGCAGCCCACTAGCGGGAGCCTCTTACAATGAGCAGTTCTTC

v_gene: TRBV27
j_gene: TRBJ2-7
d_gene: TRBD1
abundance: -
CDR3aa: CASSWTGGFYEQYF
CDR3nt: TGTGCCAGTTCGTGGACAGGCGGCTTCTACGAGCAGTACTTC

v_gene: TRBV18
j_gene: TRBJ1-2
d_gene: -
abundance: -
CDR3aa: CASSFDGSGYTF
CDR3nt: TGTGCCAGCTCATTTGACGGGAGTGGCTACACCTTC

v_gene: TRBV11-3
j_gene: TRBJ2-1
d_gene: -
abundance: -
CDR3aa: CASSFYAGEQFF
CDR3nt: TGTGCCAGCAGCTTTTACGCAGGTGAGCAGTTCTTC

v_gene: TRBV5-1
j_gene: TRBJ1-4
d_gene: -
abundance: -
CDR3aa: CASSLEQWRDEKLFF
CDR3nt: TGCGCCAGCAGCTTGGAACAGTGGAGGGATGAAAAACTGTTTTTT

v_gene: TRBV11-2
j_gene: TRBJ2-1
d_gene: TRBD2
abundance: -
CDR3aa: CASRTSGTRGHEQFF
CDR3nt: TGTGCCAGCCGGACTAGCGGAACCCGGGGACATGAGCAGTTCTTC

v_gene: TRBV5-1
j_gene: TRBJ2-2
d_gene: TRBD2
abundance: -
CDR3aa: CASSFAGRDTGELFF
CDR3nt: TGCGCCAGCAGCTTTGCGGGGAGGGACACCGGGGAGCTGTTTTTT

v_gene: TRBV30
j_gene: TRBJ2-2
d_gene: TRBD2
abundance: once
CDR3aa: CAWRGLAEGTGELFF
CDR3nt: TGTGCCTGGAGGGGACTAGCGGAAGGCACCGGGGAGCTGTTTTTT

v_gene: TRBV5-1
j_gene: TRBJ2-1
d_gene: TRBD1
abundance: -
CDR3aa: CASSPGQGGNEQFF
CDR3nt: TGCGCCAGCAGCCCGGGACAGGGGGGCAATGAGCAGTTCTTC

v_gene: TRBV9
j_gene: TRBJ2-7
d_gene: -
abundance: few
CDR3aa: CASSEFGQTYEQYF
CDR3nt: TGTGCCAGCAGCGAATTCGGACAGACCTACGAGCAGTACTTC

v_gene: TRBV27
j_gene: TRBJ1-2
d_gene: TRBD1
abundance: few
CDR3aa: CASRSTGGGRGYTF
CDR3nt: TGTGCCAGCAGATCTACAGGGGGCGGAAGGGGCTACACCTTC

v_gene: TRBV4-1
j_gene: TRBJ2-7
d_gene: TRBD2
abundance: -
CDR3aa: CASSYYSTSSYEQYF
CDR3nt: TGCGCCAGCAGCTACTACTCGACTAGCAGCTACGAGCAGTACTTC

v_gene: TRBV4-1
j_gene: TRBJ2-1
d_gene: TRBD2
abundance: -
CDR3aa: CASSPGLAEKLGEQFF
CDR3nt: TGCGCCAGCAGCCCGGGACTAGCGGAAAAGTTGGGTGAGCAGTTCTTC

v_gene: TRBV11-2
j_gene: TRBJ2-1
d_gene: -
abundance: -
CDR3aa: CDSSSPRGMSSYNEQFF
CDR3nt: TGTGACAGCAGCTCCCCTAGGGGGATGAGCTCCTACAATGAGCAGTTCTTC

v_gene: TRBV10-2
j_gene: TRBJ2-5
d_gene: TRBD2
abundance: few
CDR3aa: CASSEWGGETQYF
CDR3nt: TGCGCCAGCAGTGAATGGGGGGGAGAGACCCAGTACTTC

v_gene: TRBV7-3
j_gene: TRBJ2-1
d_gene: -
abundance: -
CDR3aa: CASSPTSAGEQFF
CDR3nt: TGTGCCAGCAGCCCCACTTCGGCGGGTGAGCAGTTCTTC

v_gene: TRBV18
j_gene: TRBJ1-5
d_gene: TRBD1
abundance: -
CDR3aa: CASSQNRGNQPQHF
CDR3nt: TGTGCCAGCTCACAGAACAGGGGGAATCAGCCCCAGCATTTT

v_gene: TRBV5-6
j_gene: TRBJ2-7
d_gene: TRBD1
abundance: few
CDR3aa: CASSYPPDRGYEQYF
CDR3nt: TGTGCCAGCAGCTACCCCCCAGACAGGGGTTACGAGCAGTACTTC

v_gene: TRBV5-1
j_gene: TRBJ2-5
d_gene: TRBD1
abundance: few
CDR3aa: CASSPGTGAETQYF
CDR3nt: TGCGCCAGCAGCCCGGGGACAGGGGCAGAGACCCAGTACTTC

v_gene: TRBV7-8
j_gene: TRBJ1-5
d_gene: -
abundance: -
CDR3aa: CASSSYNQPQHF
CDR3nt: TGTGCCAGCAGCTCCTACAATCAGCCCCAGCATTTT

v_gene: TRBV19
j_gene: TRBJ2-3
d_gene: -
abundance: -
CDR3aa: CASSIGQGGDTQYF
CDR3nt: TGTGCCAGTAGTATTGGGCAGGGGGGAGATACGCAGTATTTT

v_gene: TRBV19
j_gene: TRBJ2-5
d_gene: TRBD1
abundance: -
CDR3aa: CASSWTGTAETQYF
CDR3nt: TGTGCCAGTAGTTGGACAGGGACCGCAGAGACCCAGTACTTC

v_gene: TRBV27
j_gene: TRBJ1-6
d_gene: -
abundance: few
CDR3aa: CASSLSGGLNSPLHF
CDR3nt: TGTGCCAGCAGTTTATCGGGAGGTTTGAATTCACCCCTCCACTTT

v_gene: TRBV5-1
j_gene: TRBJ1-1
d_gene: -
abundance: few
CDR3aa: CASRKEQGNTEAFF
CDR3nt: TGCGCCAGCAGGAAAGAGCAGGGGAACACTGAAGCTTTCTTT

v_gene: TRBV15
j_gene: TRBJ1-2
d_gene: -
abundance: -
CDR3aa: CATSPSGGYGYTF
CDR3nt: TGTGCCACCAGCCCCAGCGGCGGCTATGGCTACACCTTC

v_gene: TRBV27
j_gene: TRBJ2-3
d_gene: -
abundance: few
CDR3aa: CASTSPPSTDTQYF
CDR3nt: TGTGCCAGCACCTCCCCTCCTAGCACAGATACGCAGTATTTT

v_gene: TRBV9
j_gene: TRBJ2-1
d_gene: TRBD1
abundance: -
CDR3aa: CASSVSGTGRNEQFF
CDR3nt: TGTGCCAGCAGCGTATCCGGGACAGGGCGGAATGAGCAGTTCTTC

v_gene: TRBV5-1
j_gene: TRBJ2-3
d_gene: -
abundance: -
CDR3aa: CASSLGGNTDTQYF
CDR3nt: TGCGCCAGCAGCTTAGGAGGAAACACAGATACGCAGTATTTT

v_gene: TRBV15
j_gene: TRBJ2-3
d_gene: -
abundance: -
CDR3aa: CATSRDRGNPDTQYF
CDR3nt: TGTGCCACCAGCAGAGATCGAGGTAACCCAGATACGCAGTATTTT

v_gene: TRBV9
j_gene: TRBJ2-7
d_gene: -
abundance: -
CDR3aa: CASSVVPGNYEQYF
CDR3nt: TGTGCCAGCAGCGTAGTACCAGGGAACTACGAGCAGTACTTC

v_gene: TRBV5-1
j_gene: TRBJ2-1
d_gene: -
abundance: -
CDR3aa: CASRSLPTYNEQFF
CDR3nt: TGCGCCAGCAGGAGCTTACCGACCTACAATGAGCAGTTCTTC

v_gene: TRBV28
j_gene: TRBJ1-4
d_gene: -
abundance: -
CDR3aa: CASSLARNEKLFF
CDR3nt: TGTGCCAGCAGCTTAGCCAGGAATGAAAAACTGTTTTTT

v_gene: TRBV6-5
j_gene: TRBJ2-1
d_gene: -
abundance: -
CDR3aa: CASSYPGNEQFF
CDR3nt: TGTGCCAGCAGTTACCCGGGCAATGAGCAGTTCTTC

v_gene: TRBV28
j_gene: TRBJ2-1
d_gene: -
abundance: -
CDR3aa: CASRARREQFF
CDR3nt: TGTGCCAGCAGAGCCCGAAGAGAGCAGTTCTTC

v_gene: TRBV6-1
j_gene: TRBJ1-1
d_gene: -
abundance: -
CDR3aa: CASSVEVNTEAFF
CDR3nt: TGTGCCAGCAGTGTGGAGGTGAACACTGAAGCTTTCTTT

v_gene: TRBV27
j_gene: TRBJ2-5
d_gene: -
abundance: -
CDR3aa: CASSLFGQETQYF
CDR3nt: TGTGCCAGCAGTTTATTCGGCCAAGAGACCCAGTACTTC

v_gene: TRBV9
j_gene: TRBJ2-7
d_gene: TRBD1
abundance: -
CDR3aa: CASSLSGGGYEQYF
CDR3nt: TGTGCCAGCAGCTTATCAGGGGGCGGCTACGAGCAGTACTTC

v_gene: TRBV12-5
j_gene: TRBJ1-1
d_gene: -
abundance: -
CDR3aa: CASGRGAEAFF
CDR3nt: TGTGCTAGTGGTCGGGGGGCAGAAGCTTTCTTT

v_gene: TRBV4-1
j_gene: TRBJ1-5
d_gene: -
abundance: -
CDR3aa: CASSHVGQLLTQPQHF
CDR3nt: TGCGCCAGCAGCCATGTTGGACAGCTCCTGACTCAGCCCCAGCATTTT

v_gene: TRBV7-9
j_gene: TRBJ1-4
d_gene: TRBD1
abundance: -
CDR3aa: CASSQTGGNEKLFF
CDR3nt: TGTGCCAGCAGCCAGACAGGGGGGAACGAAAAACTGTTTTTT

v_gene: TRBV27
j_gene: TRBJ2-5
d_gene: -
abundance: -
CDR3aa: CASSPITGFVETQYF
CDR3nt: TGTGCCAGCAGTCCTATTACAGGGTTTGTAGAGACCCAGTACTTC

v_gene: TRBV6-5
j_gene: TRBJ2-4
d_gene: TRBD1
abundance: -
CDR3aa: CASSYSRDRENIQYF
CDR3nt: TGTGCCAGCAGTTACTCGAGGGACAGGGAGAACATTCAGTACTTC

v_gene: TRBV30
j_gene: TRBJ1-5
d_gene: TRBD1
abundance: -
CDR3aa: CAWSSSTGGYPQHF
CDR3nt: TGTGCCTGGAGTAGTAGTACAGGGGGATACCCCCAGCATTTT

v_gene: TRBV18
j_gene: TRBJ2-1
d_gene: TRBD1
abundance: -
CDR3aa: CASSEGTGRVEQFF
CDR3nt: TGTGCCAGCTCCGAGGGGACAGGGCGGGTTGAGCAGTTCTTC

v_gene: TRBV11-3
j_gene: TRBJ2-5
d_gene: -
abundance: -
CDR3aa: CASSLAVREETQYF
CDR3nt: TGTGCCAGCAGCTTAGCTGTCAGGGAAGAGACCCAGTACTTC

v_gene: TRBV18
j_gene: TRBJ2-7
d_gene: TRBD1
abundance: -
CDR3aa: CASSPRGTGLYEQYF
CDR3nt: TGTGCCAGCTCACCGAGGGGGACAGGGTTGTACGAGCAGTACTTC

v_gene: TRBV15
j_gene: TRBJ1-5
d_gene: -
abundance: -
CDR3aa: CATSRDFGFNQPQHF
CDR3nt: TGTGCCACCAGCAGAGATTTCGGTTTCAATCAGCCCCAGCATTTT

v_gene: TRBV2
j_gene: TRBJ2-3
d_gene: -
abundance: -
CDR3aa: CASTYTDTQYF
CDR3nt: TGTGCCAGCACTTATACAGATACGCAGTATTTT